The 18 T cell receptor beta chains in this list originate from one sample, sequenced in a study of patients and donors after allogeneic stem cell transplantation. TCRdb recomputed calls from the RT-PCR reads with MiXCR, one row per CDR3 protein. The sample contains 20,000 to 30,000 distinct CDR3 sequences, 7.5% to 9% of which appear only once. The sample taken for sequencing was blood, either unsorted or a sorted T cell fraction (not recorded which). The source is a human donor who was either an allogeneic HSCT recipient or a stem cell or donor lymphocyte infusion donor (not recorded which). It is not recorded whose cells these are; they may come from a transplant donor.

The CDR3 loop is CAWKAGLLSYEQYF. The CDR3 bases are TGTGCCTGGAAAGCGGGATTACTCTCCTACGAGCAGTACTTC. The chain joins TRBV30 to TRBJ2-7, with 7 bases matching TRBD2. The ends lost 4 bases at V and 0 bases at J; junction bases unmatched: 6. Germline CDR1 GTSNPN, CDR2 SVGIG (reference sequence). The CDR3 runs to 14 residues.

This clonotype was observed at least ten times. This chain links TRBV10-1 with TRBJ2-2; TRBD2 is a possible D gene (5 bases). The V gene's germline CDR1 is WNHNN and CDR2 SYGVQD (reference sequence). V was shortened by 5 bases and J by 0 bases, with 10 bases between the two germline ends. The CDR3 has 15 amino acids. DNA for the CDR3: TGCGCCAGCAGTAGCGGAGCGACGAACACCGGGGAGCTGTTTTTT. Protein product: CASSSGATNTGELFF.

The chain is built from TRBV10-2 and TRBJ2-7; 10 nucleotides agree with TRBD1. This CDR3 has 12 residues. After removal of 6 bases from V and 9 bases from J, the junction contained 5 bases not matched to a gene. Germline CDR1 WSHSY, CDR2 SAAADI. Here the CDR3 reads CASRRQGASQYF. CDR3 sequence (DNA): TGCGCCAGCAGACGACAGGGGGCGTCGCAGTACTTC.

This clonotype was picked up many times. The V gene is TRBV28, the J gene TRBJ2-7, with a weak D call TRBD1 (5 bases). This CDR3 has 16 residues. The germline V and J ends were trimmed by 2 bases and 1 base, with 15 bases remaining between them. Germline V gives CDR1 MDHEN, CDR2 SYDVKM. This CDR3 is CASSLRPKGSSYEQYF. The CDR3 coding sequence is TGTGCCAGCAGTTTACGCCCTAAGGGGTCATCCTACGAGCAGTACTTC.

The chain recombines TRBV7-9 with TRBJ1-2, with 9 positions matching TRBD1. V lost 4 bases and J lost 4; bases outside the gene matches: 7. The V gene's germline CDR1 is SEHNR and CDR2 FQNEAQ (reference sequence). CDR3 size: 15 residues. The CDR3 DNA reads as TGTGCCAGCAGCTCATGGACAGGGGATATCTATGGCTACACCTTC. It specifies CASSSWTGDIYGYTF.

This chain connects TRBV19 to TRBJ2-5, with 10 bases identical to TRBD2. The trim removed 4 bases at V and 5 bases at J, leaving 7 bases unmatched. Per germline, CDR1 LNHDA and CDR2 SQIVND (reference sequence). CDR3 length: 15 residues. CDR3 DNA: TGTGCCAGTAGTACCCCCGGGACTAGCGATGAGACCCAGTACTTC. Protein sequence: CASSTPGTSDETQYF.

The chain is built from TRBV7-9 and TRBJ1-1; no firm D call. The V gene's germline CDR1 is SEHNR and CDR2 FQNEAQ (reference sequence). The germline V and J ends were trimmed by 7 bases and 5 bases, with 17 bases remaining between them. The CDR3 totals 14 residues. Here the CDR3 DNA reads TGTGCCAGCAACAGCGATAGGGAGGGAACTGAAGCTTTCTTT. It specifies CASNSDREGTEAFF.

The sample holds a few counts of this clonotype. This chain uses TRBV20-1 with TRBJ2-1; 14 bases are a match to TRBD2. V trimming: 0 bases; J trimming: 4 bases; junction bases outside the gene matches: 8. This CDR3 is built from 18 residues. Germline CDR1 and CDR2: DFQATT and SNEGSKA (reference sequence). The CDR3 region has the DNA TGCAGTGCTAGAGAGACAGGGACTAGCGGGAGTATTTACAATGAGCAGTTCTTC. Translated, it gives CSARETGTSGSIYNEQFF.

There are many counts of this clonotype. CDR3 coding DNA: TGTGCCAGCAGGCCTCCAGGGGGCGCCTACGAGCAGTACTTC. Protein product: CASRPPGGAYEQYF. The V and J genes are TRBV6-1 and TRBJ2-7; 8 positions match TRBD1. J gave up 2 bases and V 6 bases, and 6 bases lay outside the gene matches. CDR3 length: 14 amino acids. Germline lookup yields CDR1 MNHNS and CDR2 SASEGT.

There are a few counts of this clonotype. In DNA, the CDR3 is TGTGCCAGTAGTCCACGGACCAACAGGGATGAAGCTTTCTTT. It yields the protein CASSPRTNRDEAFF. The chain joins TRBV19 to TRBJ1-1; D possibly corresponds to TRBD1 (6 bases). The CDR3 extends over 14 amino acids. Germline values: CDR1 LNHDA, CDR2 SQIVND (reference sequence). The ends were cut back, 5 bases at V and 7 bases at J, with 17 bases in the middle.

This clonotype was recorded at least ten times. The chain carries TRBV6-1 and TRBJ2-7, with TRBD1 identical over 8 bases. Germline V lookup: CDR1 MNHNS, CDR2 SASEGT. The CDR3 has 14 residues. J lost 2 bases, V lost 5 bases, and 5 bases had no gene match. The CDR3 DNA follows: TGTGCCAGCAGTCTGGACAGGGCAACCTACGAGCAGTACTTC. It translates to CASSLDRATYEQYF.

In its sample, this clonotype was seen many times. CDR3 protein: CASSFDRYTEAFF. The CDR3 coding sequence is TGTGCCAGCAGCTTCGATCGGTACACTGAAGCTTTCTTT. The chain combines TRBV7-9 with TRBJ1-1, with no clear D. The CDR3 length is 13 residues. CDR1 and CDR2 from the germline V gene are SEHNR and FQNEAQ (reference sequence). V was clipped by 3 bases and J by 3 bases, with 8 bases between them.

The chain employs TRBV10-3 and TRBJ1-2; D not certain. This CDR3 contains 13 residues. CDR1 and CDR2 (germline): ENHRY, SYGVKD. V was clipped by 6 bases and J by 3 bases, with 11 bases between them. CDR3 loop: CAIRVEDDYGYTF. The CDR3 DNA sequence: TGTGCCATCAGGGTCGAGGACGACTATGGCTACACCTTC.

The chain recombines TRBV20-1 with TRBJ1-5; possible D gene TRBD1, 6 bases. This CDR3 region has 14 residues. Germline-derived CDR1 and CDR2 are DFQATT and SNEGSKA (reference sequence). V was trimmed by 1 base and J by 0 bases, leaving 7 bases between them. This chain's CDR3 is CSARGGGSNQPQHF. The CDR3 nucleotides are TGCAGTGCTAGAGGAGGGGGTAGCAATCAGCCCCAGCATTTT.

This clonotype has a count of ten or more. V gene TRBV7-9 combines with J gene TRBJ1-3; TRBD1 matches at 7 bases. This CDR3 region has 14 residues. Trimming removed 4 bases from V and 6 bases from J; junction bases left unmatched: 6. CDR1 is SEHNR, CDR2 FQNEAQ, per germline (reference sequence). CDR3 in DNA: TGTGCCAGCAGCTACGACAGGGTGAAAAACACCATATATTTT. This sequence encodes CASSYDRVKNTIYF.

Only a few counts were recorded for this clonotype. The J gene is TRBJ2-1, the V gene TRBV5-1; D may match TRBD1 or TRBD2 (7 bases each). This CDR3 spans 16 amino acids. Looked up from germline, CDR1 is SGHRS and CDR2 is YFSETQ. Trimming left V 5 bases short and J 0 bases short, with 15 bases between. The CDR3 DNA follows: TGCGCCAGCAGGGAACAGGGGAGGGGCTCCTACAATGAGCAGTTCTTC. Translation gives CASREQGRGSYNEQFF.

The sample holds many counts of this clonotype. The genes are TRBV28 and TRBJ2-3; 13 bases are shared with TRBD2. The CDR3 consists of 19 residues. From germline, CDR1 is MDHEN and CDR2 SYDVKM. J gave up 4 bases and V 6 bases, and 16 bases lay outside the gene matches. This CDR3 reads CASRRTPGTSGKISDTQYF. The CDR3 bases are TGTGCCAGCAGGAGAACCCCCGGGACTAGCGGGAAAATTTCAGATACGCAGTATTTT.

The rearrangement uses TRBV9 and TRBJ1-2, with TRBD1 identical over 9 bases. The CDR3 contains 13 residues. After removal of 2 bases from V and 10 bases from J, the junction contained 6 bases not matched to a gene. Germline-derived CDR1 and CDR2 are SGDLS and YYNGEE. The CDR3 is CASSVERDRAYTF. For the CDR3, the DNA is TGTGCCAGCAGCGTCGAGAGGGACAGGGCCTACACCTTC.